The rows below give T cell receptor beta chains drawn from one sample of a study of HIV-infected children after antiretroviral therapy interruption. TCRdb called the 3' RACE reads again in MiXCR, with one record for every CDR3 protein. Of fewer than 20,000 distinct CDR3 sequences listed, more than 3% were seen once; the top ten hold approximately 5%. The sample consisted of CD45RA+ CD4+ T cells from PBMCs, taken from a donor given antiretroviral therapy, either interrupted or continuous. The receptors come from a child younger than 18 with HIV. Each CDR3 is given with its conserved first and last residue. D genes are given only for firm matches. The size of a clone is reported for some rows only, either as once, few or many, or as a class for expanded clones.

j_gene	d_gene	abundance	v_gene	CDR3nt	CDR3aa
TRBJ1-1	NA	many	TRBV29-1	TGCAGCGTTAGGGACACCCTTGAAGCTTTCTTT	CSVRDTLEAFF
TRBJ1-1	NA	NA	TRBV27	TGTGCCAGCATCCGGGCCAGTCTCTGGGGCAGCACTGAAGCTTTCTTT	CASIRASLWGSTEAFF
TRBJ2-3	NA	NA	TRBV11-2	TGTGCCAGCAGCTTTGAAGATTGGGGCACAGATACGCAGTATTTT	CASSFEDWGTDTQYF
TRBJ1-5	NA	many	TRBV30	TGTGCCTGGAGTCCCCCCGGGACATTTAGCAATCAGCCCCAGCATTTT	CAWSPPGTFSNQPQHF
TRBJ1-6	TRBD1	many	TRBV4-2	TGTGCCAGCAGCCAAGGCGAATGGGGACAGGTCTATTCACCCCTCCACTTT	CASSQGEWGQVYSPLHF
TRBJ2-3	NA	NA	TRBV28	TGTGCCAGCAGTTTATCCTGGCGGGGCACAGATACGCAGTATTTT	CASSLSWRGTDTQYF
TRBJ1-2	NA	medium-sized	TRBV14	TGTGCCAGCAGCCAAGGGAACAGCAACTATGGCTACACCTTC	CASSQGNSNYGYTF
TRBJ1-3	TRBD1	many	TRBV7-9	TGTGCCAGCAGCTTAACCTCTCCGGGACAGGGTATTGTCTCTGGAAACACCATATATTTT	CASSLTSPGQGIVSGNTIYF
TRBJ1-1	NA	many	TRBV29-1	TGCAGCGCGCGTGGGCAGGGAGGAAGGAACACTGAAGCTTTCTTT	CSARGQGGRNTEAFF
TRBJ2-7	TRBD1	many	TRBV28	TGTGCCAGCAGCCCAAACCCCGGGACAGGGAGCTCCTACGAGCAGTACTTC	CASSPNPGTGSSYEQYF